The 20 T cell receptor beta chains presented below share a single source sample, sequenced in a study of T cells in women clearing cervical HPV infection. Repertoires were generated with immunoSEQ multiplex PCR, while TCRdb's copy carries only in-frame clones and drops some. The sample holds some 21,000 clones. The specimen was blood buffy coat. The receptor set was obtained from a woman aged 18 to 69 with a cervical HPV16 infection that either progressed to CIN3+ or cleared (not recorded which).

In the case of this clone: A read error may account for a junction end that differs from germline. CDR3 sequence reads: CASSLGGQIQETQYF. CDR3 DNA, as far as it was read: TGTGCTAGCAGCTTAGGAGGACAGATCCAAGAGACC. The V gene is TRBV7-7, the J gene TRBJ2-5; weak D call: TRBD1 (6 bases). The CDR3 end lies 3 residues beyond the end of the read and is filled in from the germline J gene. Per germline, CDR1 SSHAT and CDR2 FNYEAQ (reference sequence). CDR3 size: 15 residues.

With respect to this clone: The read stops 3 residues short of the end of the CDR3; the missing end is completed from the germline J gene. The chain employs TRBV20-1 and TRBJ2-3; a possible D gene is TRBD1 (5 bases). Germline V CDR1 and CDR2: DFQATT, SNEGSKA (reference sequence). The CDR3 extends over 13 amino acids. The sequenced CDR3 bases are TGCAGTGCTAGCGGCGGACACGCGGAGACG. Protein sequence: CSASGGHAET. The whole CDR3 sequence is CSASGGHAETQYF.

About this clone itself: From the germline J gene comes the end of the CDR3, since the read stops 3 residues before it. The rearrangement uses TRBV5-1 and TRBJ1-5, with 7 bases identical to TRBD1. The CDR3 consists of 15 residues. V dropped 7 bases and J dropped 1; count of bases not matched to a gene: 8. Germline V gene lookup returns CDR1 SGHRS and CDR2 YFSETQ. The CDR3 protein is CASLDRAGSNQPQHF. Incomplete CDR3 DNA: TGCGCCAGCCTCGACAGGGCGGGGAGCAATCAGCCC.

As for this clone: Sequencing ends 3 residues short of the CDR3 end; the germline J gene provides the rest. The chain has TRBV6-2 or TRBV6-3 and TRBJ2-7; 7 bases match TRBD2. Trimming at V came to 6 bases and at J to 1 base, leaving 6 bases not matched to a gene. The CDR3 consists of 14 residues. Germline CDR1 is MNHEY and CDR2 is SVGEGT. CDR3 bases read: TGTGCCAGCAGACGACACGGGGGGTCCTACGAG. Its translation is CASRRHGGSYE. The entire CDR3 reads CASRRHGGSYEQYF.

With respect to this clone: Read data end 3 residues before the CDR3 end; the end is taken from the germline J gene. The rearrangement joins TRBV7-6 to TRBJ2-1, with D unclear. The CDR3 has 14 amino acids. Trimming shortened V by 3 bases and J by 7 bases, and 13 bases separated the two germline ends. Per the germline V gene, CDR1 is SGHVS and CDR2 is FNYEAQ. The CDR3 region is CASSLGRLTNEQFF. CDR3 bases read: TGTGCCAGCAGCTTGGGTAGACTCACAAATGAG.

Of note for this clone: The read is 3 residues too short to cover the CDR3 end, so that end is filled in from the germline J gene. The chain has TRBV5-4 and TRBJ1-6; D is perhaps TRBD1 (6 bases). The CDR3 loop spans 14 amino acids. V dropped 3 bases and J dropped 7 bases, with 11 bases sitting between them. Germline V CDR1 and CDR2: SGHNT, YYREEE (reference sequence). CDR3 in amino acids: CASSSGQQNSPLHF. The DNA read from the CDR3 is TGTGCCAGCAGCTCAGGACAGCAGAATTCACCC.

Comment on this clone: With the read ending 3 residues before the CDR3 end, the germline J gene is used to fill in that end. The chain is built from TRBV18 and TRBJ1-1; TRBD1 is a possible D gene (5 bases). This CDR3 has 17 residues. The germline V gene has CDR1 KGHSH and CDR2 LQKENI. The V and J ends lost 8 bases and 0 bases respectively, with 22 bases between them. The sequenced CDR3 bases are TGTGCCAGCATTAATTCCTGGCCGGGGGGACTGAACACTGAA. Translated, it gives CASINSWPGGLNTE. The whole CDR3 sequence is CASINSWPGGLNTEAFF.

Concerning this clone: The CDR3 extends 3 residues past the end of the read, so its final part is completed from the germline J gene. The genes are TRBV5-1 and TRBJ2-2; TRBD1 agrees at 9 bases. CDR1 is SGHRS, CDR2 YFSETQ, per germline. The CDR3 extends over 13 amino acids. The part of the CDR3 DNA that was read is TGCGCCAGCAAAAGGACAGGGGATGAAAAG. It yields the protein CASKRTGDEK. The complete CDR3 sequence is CASKRTGDEKLFF.

Regarding this clone: Read coverage stops 3 residues before the CDR3 terminus; the germline J gene supplies the remainder. The chain combines TRBV7-9 with TRBJ1-2, with 8 bases aligning to TRBD1. Looked up from germline, CDR1 is SEHNR and CDR2 is FQNEAQ (reference sequence). The CDR3 sequence is 14 residues long. Partial CDR3 DNA: TGTGCCAGCTGTCCAGGGGGCGCGACAGATACC. It specifies CASCPGGATDT. The full CDR3 sequence reads CASCPGGATDTYTF. Full variable domain (remainder filled in from reference TRBV7-9 and TRBJ1-2): DTGVSQNPRHKITKRGQNVTFRCDPISEHNRLYWYRQTLGQGPEFLTYFQNEAQLEKSRLLSDRFSAERPKGSFSTLEIQRTEQGDSAMYLCASCPGGATDTYTFGSGTRLTVV.

On this clone itself: The read ends 3 residues early relative to the CDR3; the germline J gene fills the gap. V usage is TRBV5-1 and J usage is TRBJ1-4, with 10 nucleotides matching TRBD1. CDR3 length: 15 residues. Unmatched junction bases numbered 3, after V lost 4 bases and J lost 3 bases. Germline V lookup: CDR1 SGHRS, CDR2 YFSETQ. Here the CDR3 reads CASSPGTGANEKLFF. The sequenced CDR3 bases are TGCGCCAGCAGCCCCGGGACAGGGGCTAATGAAAAA.

A note on this clone: The read stops 3 residues short of the end of the CDR3; the missing end is completed from the germline J gene. This chain connects TRBV30 to TRBJ1-3; D is possibly TRBD1 (5 bases). From germline, CDR1 is GTSNPN and CDR2 SVGIG (reference sequence). Trimming cost V 3 bases and J 3 bases, with 15 bases left between them. The CDR3 is 15 residues long. CDR3 DNA (partial): TGTGCCTGGAGGACGGACCGCCAGGGTGGAAACACC. Translation: CAWRTDRQGGNT. The whole CDR3 region reads CAWRTDRQGGNTIYF.

As for this clone: The CDR3 end lies 3 residues beyond the end of the read and is filled in from the germline J gene. The chain has TRBV2 and TRBJ1-1, with 7 nucleotides matching TRBD1. The V gene's germline CDR1 is SNHLY and CDR2 FYNNEI. The CDR3 is 13 residues long. Unmatched junction bases numbered 4, after V lost 9 bases and J lost 0 bases. CDR3: CARWDSLNTEAFF. CDR3 DNA (partial): TGTGCCAGATGGGACAGCTTGAACACTGAA.

Details on this clone: The DNA ends 3 residues before the CDR3 does, and the rest of the CDR3 is filled in from the germline J gene. The V and J genes are TRBV2 and TRBJ1-2; 11 nucleotides line up with TRBD1. This CDR3 region has 14 residues. The germline CDR1 and CDR2 sequences are SNHLY and FYNNEI. The CDR3 sequence: CASKFPGQGGGYTF. Partial CDR3 DNA: TGTGCCAGCAAATTTCCGGGACAGGGGGGCGGC.

On this clone: The sequenced fragment ends 3 residues before the CDR3 boundary, so the rest is inferred from the germline J gene. The chain combines TRBV7-9 with TRBJ2-4; no clear D gene. The CDR3 sequence is 14 residues long. Germline loops: CDR1 SEHNR, CDR2 FQNEAQ (reference sequence). The sequenced CDR3 bases are TGTGCCAGCAGCTTATCTACCTCCGGTCCGGGT. Its translation: CASSLSTSGPG. The complete CDR3 sequence is CASSLSTSGPGQYF.

The sequenced CDR3 bases are TGCAGCGTTGAAAGACAAACCAACTATGGC. This translates into CSVERQTNYG. The full CDR3 is CSVERQTNYGYTF. The V gene is TRBV29-1, the J gene TRBJ1-2; no clear D gene. The read ends 3 residues before the CDR3 terminus; that terminus is restored from the germline J gene. V was cut by 2 bases and J by 2 bases, with 9 bases left in between. The germline gives CDR1 SQVTM, CDR2 ANQGSEA. The CDR3 has 13 amino acids.

As for this clone: The CDR3 end is not reached by the read, which stops 3 residues before it; the germline J gene fills it in. This sequence joins TRBV20-1 and TRBJ2-7; D tentatively fits TRBD1 or TRBD2 (5 bases each). Germline loops: CDR1 DFQATT, CDR2 SNEGSKA (reference sequence). V was pared by 3 bases and J by 6 bases, with 18 bases between. This CDR3 is built from 14 residues. The sequenced CDR3 bases are TGCAGTGCTAGTGGGAGCAGGGTGTTGGGCGAG. It is translated as CSASGSRVLGE. Given in full, the CDR3 is CSASGSRVLGEQYF.

As regards this clone: Read sequence stops 3 residues before the CDR3 end, and the germline J gene provides the missing end. This chain joins TRBV6-1 and TRBJ2-6, with D possibly TRBD1 on 6 matching bases. From germline, CDR1 is MNHNS and CDR2 SASEGT. V lost 8 bases and J lost 2, with 10 bases in between. This CDR3 is built from 14 residues. The CDR3 spells CASGGGPGANVLTF. The CDR3 bases that were read are TGTGCCAGCGGTGGGGGCCCTGGGGCCAACGTC.

Comment on this clone: The sequence runs out 3 residues before the end of the CDR3; the remainder is reconstructed from the germline J gene. The V and J genes are TRBV4-1 and TRBJ2-5, with 12 bases that match TRBD2. The germline gives CDR1 MGHRA, CDR2 YSYEKL. The CDR3 loop spans 15 amino acids. The junction had 6 bases not matched to a gene; V was cut back by 4 bases and J by 6 bases. CDR3 loop: CASSLRLAGEKTQYF. CDR3 bases read: TGCGCCAGCAGCCTTAGACTAGCGGGGGAGAAGACC.

Comment on this clone: The DNA ends 3 residues before the CDR3 does, and the rest of the CDR3 is filled in from the germline J gene. The rearrangement joins TRBV30 to TRBJ2-7, with D possibly matching TRBD2 (6 bases). CDR3 length: 14 residues. The V gene's germline CDR1 is GTSNPN and CDR2 SVGIG (reference sequence). Trimming pared 0 bases from V and 0 bases from J, leaving 9 bases between. CDR3 region: CAWSVGGVSYEQYF. The sequenced CDR3 bases are TGTGCCTGGAGTGTGGGCGGGGTCTCCTACGAG.

About this clone itself: The read halts 3 residues ahead of the CDR3 end, with the missing end drawn from the germline J gene. The genes are TRBV2 and TRBJ2-3; 9 nucleotides line up with TRBD2. The CDR3 length is 14 residues. CDR1 is SNHLY and CDR2 is FYNNEI in the germline V gene. The CDR3 sequence: CASIPSGGRETQYF. The sequenced CDR3 bases are TGTGCCAGCATACCCAGCGGGGGGCGGGAGACG.